This T cell receptor beta chain appears in the sequencing data of a study of T cell responses to AZD1222 COVID-19 vaccine listed by TCRdb under 2021. For the study in its entirety: TCR sequencing was performed for 230 to 250 trial participants, of whom 200 to 220 were given two doses of AZD1222 and around 26 were given two doses of MenACWY control vaccine. Enrollment into the trials was organized by age into subgroups of 18-55, 56-69 and 70-plus years, and those subgroups contained roughly 160, 29 and 62 TCR-sequenced participants, respectively. General findings and caveats noted by the study authors: Reportedly, almost half of the unique spike-specific TCRs recognized epitopes lying outside the regions that are mutated in the B.1.351 and B.1.1.7 variants. Spike-specific TCR breadth and depth rose significantly after two AZD1222 doses compared with day 0 and with MenACWY recipients. Participants were mostly white British and included more females than males, and it was suggested by the authors that clonal diversity may have been underestimated. In the small 56-69-year group, the increase in depth fell short of significance, most likely because of low power. Vaccine-associated CD4 TCRs spanned the whole spike protein, with dominant responses in regions 160-218 and 743-854. No day 14 peak-response samples were available, so repertoires were characterized only after the peak T cell response. Conclusions about previously exposed vaccinees are limited, since just five or six AZD1222 recipients were seropositive for SARS-CoV-2 at baseline.

The CDR3 regions of human TCRbeta chains were subjected to immunosequencing. The authors processed their data as follows. Repertoire TCRs were matched against a reference library of SARS-CoV-2-specific TCRs generated with the MIRA antigen-specificity platform. Breadth was defined as the fraction of unique TCRs that were SARS-CoV-2-associated, and depth was defined as the fraction of total T cells that were SARS-CoV-2-associated. Each spike-specific TCR was assigned to its reactive spike region and to a CD4 or CD8 class using the MIRA data. Log10-transformed breadth and depth values were compared by one-way ANOVA with Sidak's multiple comparisons tests. TCRdb obtained this table from immuneACCESS and retained in-frame rearrangements with V and J assigned. These tables miss some clones; where compared with another copy, unresolved V genes account for less than half of the shortfall, and the remainder is unexplained. V and J calls and clone size follow that table, whereas D and trimming were derived from the DNA. The sample has roughly 150,000 clones on record, around 88% of them singletons. Approximately 0.97% of the sample goes to the ten largest clones.

The junction shows trimming of 2 bases on V and 1 base on J, plus 11 bases between the germline ends. The CDR3 contains 14 residues, cysteine and phenylalanine counted. Only CDR3 DNA remains: 42 bases, in frame from the first base. In the germline V gene (reference sequence), CDR1 corresponds to GTSNPN and CDR2 to SVGIG. Taken with the paper, the label for time point translates to: about 28 days (+/-7) after the second vaccine dose. Because spike-specific TCR depth and breadth did not differ between the two schedules, AZD1222 recipients who got a second dose at roughly 4 weeks were pooled with those who got a second dose at roughly 12 weeks. Vaccinee samples were obtained from the UK trials COV001 and COV002, which included a single-blind randomized controlled phase 2/3 trial of AZD1222 (ChAdOx1 nCoV-19) in healthy adults. For TCRbeta chain sequencing, PBMC samples from trial participants were taken at day 0 and at day 28 after the second dose.

A note on this clone: Its specific antigen is unknown. No base quality information exists; no much larger clone differs at one position.

This TCR was sampled from an adult who received the AZD1222 COVID-19 vaccine. Recombination connected TRBV30 to TRBJ1-1; the D gene is perhaps TRBD1, on 6 matching bases. The sample here was peripheral blood, taken 28 days after the second AZD1222 dose. CDR3 reads: CAWSRWGQNTEAFF. The nucleotides read TGTGCCTGGAGTCGGTGGGGACAGAACACTGAAGCTTTCTTT.